The clone carrying this TCR beta chain was seen only a few times. The antigen is not known. This sample's RNA came from whole unsorted tissue. Donors were chemotherapy-naive, newly diagnosed lung cancer surgical patients in China, August–late 2014. TCRbeta libraries were built with three rounds of nested PCR, modified from ARM-PCR. TCRdb re-analysed the multiplex PCR reads in MiXCR, keeping a single row per CDR3 protein. The top ten hold over 10% of the sample, which has 100,000 to 150,000 distinct CDR3 sequences, around three fifths seen once. This sample stems from a study of tumor and adjacent non-tumor tissue in lung cancer. Across the whole study: The patients, approximately 9 men and 4 or 5 women, were about 31 to 85 with stage I to III disease.

The ends were cut back, 1 base at V and 10 bases at J, with 13 bases in the middle. Germline CDR1 and CDR2: MNHEY and SVGAGI. The CDR3 has 13 residues. Study-wide findings and caveats: In normal lung, the top 100 clones were significantly more dominant than in tumor.

The sequence derives from a man aged 30-40 years with non-small cell lung cancer. Sequenced input: lung tumor tissue. This chain links TRBV6-5 with TRBJ1-1; D gene unclear. The CDR3 nucleotides read TGTGCCAGCAGTTACTGGAGGCGCGGAGCAGCTTTCTTT. It encodes CASSYWRRGAAFF.